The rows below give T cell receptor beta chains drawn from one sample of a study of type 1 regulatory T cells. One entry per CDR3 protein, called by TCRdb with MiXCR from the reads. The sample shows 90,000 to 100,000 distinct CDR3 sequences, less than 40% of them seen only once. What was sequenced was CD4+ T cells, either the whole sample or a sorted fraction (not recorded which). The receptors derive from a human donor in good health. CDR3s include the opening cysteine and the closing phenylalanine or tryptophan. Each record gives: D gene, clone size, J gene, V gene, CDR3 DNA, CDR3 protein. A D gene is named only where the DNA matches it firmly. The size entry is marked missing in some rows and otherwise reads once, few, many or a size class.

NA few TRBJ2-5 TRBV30 TGTGCCACCCGGACAAAAAGACAAGAGACCCAGTACTTC CATRTKRQETQYF
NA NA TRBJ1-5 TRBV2 TGTGCCAGCAGTGAACATTCACAGCCCCAGCATTTT CASSEHSQPQHF
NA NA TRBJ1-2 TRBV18 TGTGCCAGCTCACCAAGGCTCCAGGGAGATTATGGCTACACCTTC CASSPRLQGDYGYTF
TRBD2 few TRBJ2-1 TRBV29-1 TGCAGCGTCCGACTAGCGGGAGGGCCATACAATGAGCAGTTCTTC CSVRLAGGPYNEQFF
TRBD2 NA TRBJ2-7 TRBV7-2 TGTGCCAGCAGCAAGCATTTAGCGGGAGAGAACGAGCAGTACTTC CASSKHLAGENEQYF
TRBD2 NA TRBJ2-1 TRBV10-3 TGTGCCATCAGAACTAGCGGGAGTGGGGATGAGCAGTTCTTC CAIRTSGSGDEQFF
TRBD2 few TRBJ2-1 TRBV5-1 TGCGCCAGCAGCTTGGTGTCTAGCGGTTACAATGAGCAGTTCTTC CASSLVSSGYNEQFF
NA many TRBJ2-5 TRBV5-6 TGTGCCAGCAGCTCAAGGGACCAAGAGACCCAGTACTTC CASSSRDQETQYF
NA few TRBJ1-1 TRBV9 TGTGCCAGCAGCGTAGACAGGGCCCCGAACACTGAAGCTTTCTTT CASSVDRAPNTEAFF
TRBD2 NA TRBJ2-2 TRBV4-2 TGTGCCAGCAGCCTCGGACTAGCGGGACAAGCGAACACCGGGGAGCTGTTTTTT CASSLGLAGQANTGELFF
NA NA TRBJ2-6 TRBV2 TGTGCCAGCAGTGTCGAAATATCTGGGGCCAACGTCCTGACTTTC CASSVEISGANVLTF
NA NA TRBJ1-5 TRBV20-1 TGCAGTGCTAGCCGAGGGAGAAATCAGCCCCAGCATTTT CSASRGRNQPQHF
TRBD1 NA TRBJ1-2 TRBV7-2 TGTGCCAGCAGCCGGGACAGGGACGACTATGGCTACACCTTC CASSRDRDDYGYTF
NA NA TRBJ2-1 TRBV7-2 TGTGCCAGCAGCTCCGTCCCGGAGAGTGAGCAGTTCTTC CASSSVPESEQFF
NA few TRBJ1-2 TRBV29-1 TGCAGCGCTATCCGGGAGCTGGGAGGGTATGGCTACACCTTC CSAIRELGGYGYTF
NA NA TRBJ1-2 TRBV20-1 TGCAGTGCTAGAAATTTGACAGGAGGAAAAAGATTCTATGGCTACACCTTC CSARNLTGGKRFYGYTF
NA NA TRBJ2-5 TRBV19 TGTGCCAGTAGTATAGTCGCCGCGGAGACCCAGTACTTC CASSIVAAETQYF
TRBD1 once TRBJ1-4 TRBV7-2 TGTGCCAGCAGTTACAGGGGTGGCACTAATGAAAAACTGTTTTTT CASSYRGGTNEKLFF